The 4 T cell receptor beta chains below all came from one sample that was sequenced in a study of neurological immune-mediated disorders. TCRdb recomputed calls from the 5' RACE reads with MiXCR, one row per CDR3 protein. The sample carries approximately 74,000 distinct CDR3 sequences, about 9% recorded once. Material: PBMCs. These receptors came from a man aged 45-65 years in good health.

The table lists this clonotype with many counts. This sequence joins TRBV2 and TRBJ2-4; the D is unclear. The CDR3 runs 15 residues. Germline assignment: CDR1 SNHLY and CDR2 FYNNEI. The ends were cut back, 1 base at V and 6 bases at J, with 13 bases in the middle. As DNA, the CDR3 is TGTGCCAGCAGTGAAGTTGGTAGGGCAGCAAACATTCAGTACTTC. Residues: CASSEVGRAANIQYF.

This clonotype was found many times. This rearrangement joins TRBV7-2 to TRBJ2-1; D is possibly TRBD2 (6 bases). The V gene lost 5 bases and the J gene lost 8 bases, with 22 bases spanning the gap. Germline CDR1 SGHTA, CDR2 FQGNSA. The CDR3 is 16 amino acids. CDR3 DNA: TGTGCCAGCAGCCAACCATGGGGTCGGCGGGACGATGAGCAGTTCTTC. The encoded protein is CASSQPWGRRDDEQFF. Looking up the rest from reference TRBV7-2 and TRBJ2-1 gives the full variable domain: GAGVSQSPSNKVTEKGKDVELRCDPISGHTALYWYRQSLGQGLEFLIYFQGNSAPDKSGLPSDRFSAERTGGSVSTLTIQRTQQEDSAVYLCASSQPWGRRDDEQFFGPGTRLTVL.

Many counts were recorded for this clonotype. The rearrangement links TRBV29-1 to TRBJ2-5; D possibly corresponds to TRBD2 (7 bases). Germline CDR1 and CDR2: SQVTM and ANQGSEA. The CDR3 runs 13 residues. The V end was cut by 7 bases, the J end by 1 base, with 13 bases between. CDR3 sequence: CSAGGGPQETQYF. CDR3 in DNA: TGCAGCGCCGGCGGGGGCCCCCAAGAGACCCAGTACTTC.

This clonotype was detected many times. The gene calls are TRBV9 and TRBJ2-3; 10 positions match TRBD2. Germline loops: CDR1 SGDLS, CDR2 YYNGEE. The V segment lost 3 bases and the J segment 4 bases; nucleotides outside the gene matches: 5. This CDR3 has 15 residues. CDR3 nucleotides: TGTGCCAGCAGCGCCGGGACTAGCGATGCAGATACGCAGTATTTT. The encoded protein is CASSAGTSDADTQYF.